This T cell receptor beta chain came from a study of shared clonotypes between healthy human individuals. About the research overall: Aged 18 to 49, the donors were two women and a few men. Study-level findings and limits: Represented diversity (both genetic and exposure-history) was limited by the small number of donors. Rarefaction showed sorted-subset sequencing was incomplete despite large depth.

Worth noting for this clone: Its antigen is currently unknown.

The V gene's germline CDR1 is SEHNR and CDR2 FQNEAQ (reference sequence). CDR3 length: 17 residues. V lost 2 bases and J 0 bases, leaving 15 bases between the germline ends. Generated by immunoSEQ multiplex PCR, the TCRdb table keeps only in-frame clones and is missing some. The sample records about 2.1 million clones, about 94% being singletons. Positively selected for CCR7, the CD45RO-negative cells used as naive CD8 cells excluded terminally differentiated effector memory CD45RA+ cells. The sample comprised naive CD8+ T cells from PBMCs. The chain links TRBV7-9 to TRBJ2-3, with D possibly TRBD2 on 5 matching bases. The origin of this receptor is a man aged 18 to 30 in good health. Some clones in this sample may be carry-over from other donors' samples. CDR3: CASSLLARDSSTDTQYF. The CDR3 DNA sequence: TGTGCCAGCAGCTTATTAGCACGGGATTCTAGCACAGATACGCAGTATTTT.